Sequencing of this T cell receptor (beta chain) was carried out in a study of blood T cell repertoires in COVID-19. Study overall: Samples came from the United States, Italy and Spain, spanning acute and convalescent COVID-19. T cells, B-cell-depleted T cells, or PBMCs provided the cDNA or gDNA that served as material.

J lost 4 bases, V lost 1 base, and 3 bases had no gene match. This CDR3 spans 14 amino acids. The germline gives CDR1 SGHVS, CDR2 FNYEAQ. In the original processing: Amplification with reference gene primers provided the estimates of nucleated cell counts. Libraries were prepared by immunoSEQ multiplex PCR; TCRdb keeps only in-frame clonotypes and omits some of them. That table gives V, J and clone size, and the DNA gave D and trimming. The data show about 180,000 clones, more than 75% seen once. Patients in Seattle were enrolled during active infection, then followed longitudinally. The sequence came from a person between 65 and 79 years old with COVID-19, enrolled during active disease. The chain combines TRBV7-6 with TRBJ2-7; 8 nucleotides align to TRBD1. The specimen sequenced was peripheral blood. The CDR3 coding sequence is TGTGCCAGCAGCTTAGGGACAGGGACGTACGAGCAGTACTTC. Amino acid sequence: CASSLGTGTYEQYF.